This paragraph reports one TCR beta chain. Its antigen remains unidentified. No much larger clonotype is one base removed from it; base qualities were not supplied. TCRbeta CDR3 regions were amplified from genomic DNA by means of the immunoSEQ Assay, a bias-controlled multiplex PCR. On the authors' methods: The number of nucleated cells in each sample was estimated by amplification of reference gene primers within the assay. To quantify the absolute abundance of each unique TCRbeta CDR3 rearrangement, sequence reads were collapsed and filtered. Productive Simpson clonality was computed per sample as the square root of Simpson's diversity index over productive rearrangements. TCRdb obtained this table from immuneACCESS and retained in-frame rearrangements with V and J assigned. These tables miss some clones; where compared with another copy, unresolved V genes account for less than half of the shortfall, and the remainder is unexplained. V, J and clone size are those of that table, while D and trimming were read from the DNA. Present in this sample are 150,000 to 200,000 clones, over 75% of which were seen just once. The ten largest clones represent about 5.6% of the sample.

The data stem from a study of blood T cell repertoires in COVID-19 (dated by TCRdb to the early 2020s). General notes on the study: The collaborator samples originated in the United States, Italy and Spain and spanned the acute and convalescent phases of COVID-19. The material from the prospective study consisted of cDNA or gDNA derived from T cells, B-cell-depleted T cells, or PBMCs. The dataset comprised deeply sampled blood TCRbeta repertoires from subjects exposed to, actively infected with, or recovered from COVID-19. The repertoires were released in a freely available public database meant as a resource for research on the immune response to SARS-CoV-2. Samples were obtained from the ongoing ImmuneRACE study (first 160 participants) and from 1,000 to 1,500 subjects provided by 6 global collaborators. The sample metadata nearly always contained a de-identified subject ID, COVID-19 status, age in years and sex. HLA class I and class II types, where available, came from metadata supplied by the sample provider rather than from assay-based typing. Broader findings and caveats from the paper: The amount of clinical and demographic metadata varied by source and participant and was provided uncurated.

Participants in the prospective study were enrolled through a virtual design, were aged roughly 18 to 100 years, and lived in approximately 25 United States geographic areas. Cohort assignment in the prospective study relied on participant-reported clinical history from a screening survey and a study questionnaire. Recovered participants in ImmuneRACE Cohort 3 were defined as having two consecutive negative NP/OP PCR tests, clearance from a healthcare professional, or resolution of symptoms. Each participant in the prospective study had whole blood, serum and a nasopharyngeal or oropharyngeal swab collected by mobile phlebotomists. Additional blood draws and questionnaires over an approximately 2-month period could optionally be provided by prospective study participants. Before DNA extraction, prospective study blood samples were shipped either frozen or at room temperature. The receptor was derived from a man in his forties who had recovered from COVID-19. The sample consisted of PBMCs or T cells enriched from blood (not recorded which).

The CDR3 protein: CASSRPTGALSGNTIYF. The nucleotide sequence reads TGTGCCAGCAGCCGGCCGACAGGGGCCCTCTCTGGAAACACCATATATTTT. The sequence links TRBV3-1 (or the pseudogene TRBV3-2) to TRBJ1-3, with 8 junctional bases fitting TRBD1. Reading the germline V gene (reference sequence) gives CDR1 LGHDT and CDR2 YNNKEL. From V the trimming removes 4 bases and from J it removes 0 bases, while the gene matches leave 8 bases of the junction unaccounted for. CDR3 length: 17 amino acids, cysteine to phenylalanine. The CDR3 DNA has 51 bases and is translated from base 1.